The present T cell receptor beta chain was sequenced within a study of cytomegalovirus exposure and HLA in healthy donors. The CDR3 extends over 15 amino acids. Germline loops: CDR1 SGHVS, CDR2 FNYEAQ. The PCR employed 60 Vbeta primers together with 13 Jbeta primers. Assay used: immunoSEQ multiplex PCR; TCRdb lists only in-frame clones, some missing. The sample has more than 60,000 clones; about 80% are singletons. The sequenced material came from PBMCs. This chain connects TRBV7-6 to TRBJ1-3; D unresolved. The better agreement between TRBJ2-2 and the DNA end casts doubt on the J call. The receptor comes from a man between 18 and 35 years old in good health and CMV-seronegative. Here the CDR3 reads CASSLVSRNTGELFF. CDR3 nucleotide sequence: TGTGCCAGCAGCTTAGTGTCCCGGAACACCGGGGAGCTGTTTTTT.